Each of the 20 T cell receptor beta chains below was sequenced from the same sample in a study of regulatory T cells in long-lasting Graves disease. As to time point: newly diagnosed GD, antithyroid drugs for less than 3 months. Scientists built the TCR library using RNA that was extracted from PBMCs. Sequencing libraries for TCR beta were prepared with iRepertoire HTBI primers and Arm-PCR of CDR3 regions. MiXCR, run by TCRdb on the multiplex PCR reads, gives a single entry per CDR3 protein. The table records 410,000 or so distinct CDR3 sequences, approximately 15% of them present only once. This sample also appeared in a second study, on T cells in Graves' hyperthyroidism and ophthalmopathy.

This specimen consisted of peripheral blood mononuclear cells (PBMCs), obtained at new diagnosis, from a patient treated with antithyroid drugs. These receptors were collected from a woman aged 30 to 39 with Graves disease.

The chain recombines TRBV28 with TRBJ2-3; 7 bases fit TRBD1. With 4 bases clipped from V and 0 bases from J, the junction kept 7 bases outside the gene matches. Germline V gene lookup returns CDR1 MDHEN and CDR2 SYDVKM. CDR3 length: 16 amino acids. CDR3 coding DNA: TGTGCCAGCAGTTCACCCCCGGGACAGAGCACAGATACGCAGTATTTT. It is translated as CASSSPPGQSTDTQYF. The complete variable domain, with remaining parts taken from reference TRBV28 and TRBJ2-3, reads DVKVTQSSRYLVKRTGEKVFLECVQDMDHENMFWYRQDPGLGLRLIYFSYDVKMKEKGDIPEGYSVSREKKERFSLILESASTNQTSMYLCASSSPPGQSTDTQYFGPGTRLTVL.

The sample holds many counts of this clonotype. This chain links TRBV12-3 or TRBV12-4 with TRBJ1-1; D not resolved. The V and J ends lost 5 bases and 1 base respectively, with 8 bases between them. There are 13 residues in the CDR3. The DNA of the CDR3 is TGTGCCAGCAGTACAACAGCGAACACTGAAGCTTTCTTT. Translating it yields CASSTTANTEAFF.

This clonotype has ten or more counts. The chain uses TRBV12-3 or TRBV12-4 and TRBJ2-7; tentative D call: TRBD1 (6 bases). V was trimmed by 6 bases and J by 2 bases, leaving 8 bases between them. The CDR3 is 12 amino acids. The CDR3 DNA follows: TGTGCCAGCAGGGGACACACCTACGAGCAGTACTTC. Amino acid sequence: CASRGHTYEQYF.

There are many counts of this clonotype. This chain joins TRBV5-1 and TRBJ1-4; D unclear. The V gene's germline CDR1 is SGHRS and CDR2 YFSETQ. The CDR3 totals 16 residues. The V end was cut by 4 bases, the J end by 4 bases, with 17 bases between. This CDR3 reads CASSPEGGLGNEKLFF. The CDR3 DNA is TGCGCCAGCAGCCCGGAAGGAGGCCTGGGTAATGAAAAACTGTTTTTT. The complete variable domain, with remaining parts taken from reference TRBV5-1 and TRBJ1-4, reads KAGVTQTPRYLIKTRGQQVTLSCSPISGHRSVSWYQQTPGQGLQFLFEYFSETQRNKGNFPGRFSGRQFSNSRSEMNVSTLELGDSALYLCASSPEGGLGNEKLFFGSGTQLSVL.

The CDR3 protein is CATSATTEVNGSSKNIQYF. The CDR3 DNA sequence: TGTGCCACCAGTGCTACGACTGAGGTTAACGGGAGTTCCAAAAACATTCAGTACTTC. V is TRBV24-1 and J is TRBJ2-4; D might be TRBD2 (6 bases). Germline CDR1 reads KGHDR; CDR2 reads SFDVKD. V lost 5 bases to trimming and J lost 2 bases, with 24 bases between them. This CDR3 spans 19 amino acids.

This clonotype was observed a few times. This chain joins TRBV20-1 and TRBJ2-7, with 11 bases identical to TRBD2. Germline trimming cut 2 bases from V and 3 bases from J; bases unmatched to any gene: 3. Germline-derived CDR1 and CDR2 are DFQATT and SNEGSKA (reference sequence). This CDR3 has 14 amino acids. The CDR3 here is CSARKGTSGYEQYF. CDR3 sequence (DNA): TGCAGTGCTAGAAAGGGGACTAGCGGCTACGAGCAGTACTTC.

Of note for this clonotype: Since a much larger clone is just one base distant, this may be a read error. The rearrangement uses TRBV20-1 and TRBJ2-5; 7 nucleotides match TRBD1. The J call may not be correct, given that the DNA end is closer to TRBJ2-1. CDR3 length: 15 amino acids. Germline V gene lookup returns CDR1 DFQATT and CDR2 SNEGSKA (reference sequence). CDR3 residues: CSARDLSGTDYEQFF. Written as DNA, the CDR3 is TGCAGTGCTAGAGATCTCTCGGGGACAGACTACGAGCAGTTCTTC.

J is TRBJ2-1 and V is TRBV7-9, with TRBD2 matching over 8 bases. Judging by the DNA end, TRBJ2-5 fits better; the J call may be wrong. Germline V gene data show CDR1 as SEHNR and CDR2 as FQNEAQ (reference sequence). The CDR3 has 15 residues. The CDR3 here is CASSSSGTLQETQYF. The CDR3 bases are TGTGCCAGCAGCAGTAGCGGGACGCTTCAAGAGACCCAGTACTTC.

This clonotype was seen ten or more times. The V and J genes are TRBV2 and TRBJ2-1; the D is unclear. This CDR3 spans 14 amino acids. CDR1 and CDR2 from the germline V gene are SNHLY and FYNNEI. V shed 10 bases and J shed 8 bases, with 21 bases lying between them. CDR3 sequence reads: CANLRRSVRDEQFF. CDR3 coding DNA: TGTGCCAACCTGAGGCGCTCTGTCCGGGATGAGCAGTTCTTC.

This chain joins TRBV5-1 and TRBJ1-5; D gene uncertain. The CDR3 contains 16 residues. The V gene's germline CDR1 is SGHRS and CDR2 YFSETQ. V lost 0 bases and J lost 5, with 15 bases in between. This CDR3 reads CASSLGPGVGDQPQHF. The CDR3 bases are TGCGCCAGCAGCTTGGGGCCCGGCGTTGGCGATCAGCCCCAGCATTTT.

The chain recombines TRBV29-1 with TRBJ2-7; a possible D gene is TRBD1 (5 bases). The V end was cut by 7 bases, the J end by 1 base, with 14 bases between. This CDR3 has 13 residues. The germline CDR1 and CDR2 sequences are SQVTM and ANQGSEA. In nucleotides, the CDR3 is TGCAGCGGGATCCAGGGTAATTCCTACGAGCAGTACTTC. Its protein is CSGIQGNSYEQYF.

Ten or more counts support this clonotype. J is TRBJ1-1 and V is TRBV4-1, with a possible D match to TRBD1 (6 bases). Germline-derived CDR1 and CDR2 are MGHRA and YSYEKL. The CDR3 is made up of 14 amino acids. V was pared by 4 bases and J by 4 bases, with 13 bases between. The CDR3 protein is CASSPTGSGTEAFF. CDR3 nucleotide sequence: TGCGCCAGCAGCCCTACAGGGTCGGGCACTGAAGCTTTCTTT.

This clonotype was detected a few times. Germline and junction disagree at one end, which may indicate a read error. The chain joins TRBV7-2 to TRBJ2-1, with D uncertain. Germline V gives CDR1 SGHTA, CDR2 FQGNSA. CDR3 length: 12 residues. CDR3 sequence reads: CASGLQINEQFF. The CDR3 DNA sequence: TGTGCCAGCGGCTTACAAATCAATGAGCAGTTCTTC.

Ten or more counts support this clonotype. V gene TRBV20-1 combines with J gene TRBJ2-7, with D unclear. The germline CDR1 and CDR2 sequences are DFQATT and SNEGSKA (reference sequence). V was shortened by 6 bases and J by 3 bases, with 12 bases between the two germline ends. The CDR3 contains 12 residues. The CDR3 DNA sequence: TGCAGTGCGGCAGTATCGGGCTACGAGCAGTACTTC. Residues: CSAAVSGYEQYF.

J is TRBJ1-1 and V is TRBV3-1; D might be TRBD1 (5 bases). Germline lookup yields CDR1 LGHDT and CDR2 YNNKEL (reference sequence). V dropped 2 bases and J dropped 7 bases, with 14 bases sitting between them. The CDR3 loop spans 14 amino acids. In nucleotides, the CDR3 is TGTGCCAGCAGCCAACCTGGGGGGGGAGGTGAAGCTTTCTTT. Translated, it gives CASSQPGGGGEAFF.

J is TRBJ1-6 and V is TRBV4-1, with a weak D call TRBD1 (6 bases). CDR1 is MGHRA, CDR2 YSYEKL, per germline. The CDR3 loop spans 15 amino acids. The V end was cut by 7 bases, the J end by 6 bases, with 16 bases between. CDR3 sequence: CASTRGQGGNSPLHF. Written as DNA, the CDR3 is TGCGCCAGCACCCGGGGGCAGGGAGGTAATTCACCCCTCCACTTT.

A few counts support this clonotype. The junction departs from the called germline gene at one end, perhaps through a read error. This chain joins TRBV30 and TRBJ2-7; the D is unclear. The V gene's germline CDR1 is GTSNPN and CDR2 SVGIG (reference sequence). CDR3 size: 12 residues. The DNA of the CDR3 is TGTGCCTGGGTGCGGAGTCACTACGAGCAGTGCTTC. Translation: CAWVRSHYEQCF.

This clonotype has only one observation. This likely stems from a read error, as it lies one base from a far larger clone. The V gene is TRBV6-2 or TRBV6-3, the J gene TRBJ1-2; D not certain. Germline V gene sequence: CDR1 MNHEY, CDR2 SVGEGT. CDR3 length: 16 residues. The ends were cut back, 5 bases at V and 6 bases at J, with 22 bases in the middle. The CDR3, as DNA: TGTGCCAGCAGTGAATGGCGACGGGCAGGTTCGGATGGCTACACCTTC. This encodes CASSEWRRAGSDGYTF.

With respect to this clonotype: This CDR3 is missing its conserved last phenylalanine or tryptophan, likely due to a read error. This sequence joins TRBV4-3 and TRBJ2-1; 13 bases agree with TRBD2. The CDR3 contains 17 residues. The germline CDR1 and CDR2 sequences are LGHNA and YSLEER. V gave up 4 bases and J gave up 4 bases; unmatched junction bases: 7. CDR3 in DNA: TGCGCCAGCAGCCCACCCGGGACTAGCGGGATTTACAATGAGCAGTTCCTC. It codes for CASSPPGTSGIYNEQFL.

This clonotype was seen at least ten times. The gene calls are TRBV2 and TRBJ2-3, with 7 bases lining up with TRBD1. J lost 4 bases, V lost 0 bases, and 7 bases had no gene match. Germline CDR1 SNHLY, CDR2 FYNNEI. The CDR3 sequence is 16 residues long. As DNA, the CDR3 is TGTGCCAGCAGTGAAGCATCAGGGGGAAAAGCAGATACGCAGTATTTT. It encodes CASSEASGGKADTQYF.